Listed below are T cell receptor beta chains from one sample, sequenced in a study of CD8 T cells in ankylosing spondylitis. Each CDR3 protein gets one entry after TCRdb re-called the 5' RACE reads with MiXCR. This repertoire shows roughly 670,000 distinct CDR3 sequences, around 19% found once; its top ten account for under 20%. Material for sequencing was blood, either unsorted or a sorted T cell fraction (not recorded which). These receptors all stem from a male donor with ankylosing spondylitis. CDR3s include the opening cysteine and the closing phenylalanine or tryptophan. A D gene is named only where the DNA matches it firmly. The size field is filled for only some rows; it gives once, few, many or a size class.

j_gene | d_gene | abundance | v_gene | CDR3aa | CDR3nt
TRBJ1-3 | . | few | TRBV12-3/TRBV12-4 | CASRDTNLYGNTIYF | TGTGCCAGCAGGGATACAAACCTTTATGGAAACACCATATATTTT
TRBJ2-7 | . | few | TRBV7-9 | CASSSPTTASYEQYF | TGTGCCAGCAGCTCCCCAACCACTGCTTCCTACGAGCAGTACTTC
TRBJ2-2 | TRBD1 | once | TRBV20-1 | CSARDQGGRTGELFF | TGCAGTGCTAGAGATCAAGGGGGCCGCACCGGGGAGCTGTTTTTT
TRBJ2-2 | TRBD2 | . | TRBV2 | CASSESASGSVTGELFF | TGTGCCAGCAGTGAAAGCGCTAGCGGGAGCGTTACCGGGGAGCTGTTTTTT
TRBJ2-7 | . | few | TRBV2 | CASSGLGPNYEQYF | TGTGCCAGCAGTGGGCTAGGGCCCAACTACGAGCAGTACTTC
TRBJ2-3 | . | few | TRBV6-5 | CASSYQSGSNTQYF | TGTGCCAGCAGTTACCAGTCCGGTTCCAATACGCAGTATTTT
TRBJ2-1 | TRBD2 | . | TRBV7-9 | CASSGASGVGNEQFF | TGTGCCAGCAGCGGAGCTAGCGGGGTCGGTAATGAGCAGTTCTTC
TRBJ1-6 | . | . | TRBV7-8 | CASSLAGDNKPLHF | TGTGCCAGCAGCTTAGCGGGGGACAATAAACCCCTCCACTTT
TRBJ2-3 | TRBD2 | few | TRBV27 | CASKRGLGPLDTQYF | TGTGCCAGCAAGCGGGGCTTGGGGCCCCTGGATACGCAGTATTTT
TRBJ2-1 | . | few | TRBV4-3 | CASSQEMWSQGYNEQFF | TGCGCCAGCAGCCAAGAAATGTGGAGTCAGGGGTACAATGAGCAGTTCTTC
TRBJ2-5 | TRBD1 | . | TRBV30 | CAWSRGTGRYQETQYF | TGTGCCTGGAGTAGGGGGACAGGGAGATACCAAGAGACCCAGTACTTC
TRBJ1-4 | . | . | TRBV4-3 | CASSQDQGRSEKLFF | TGCGCCAGCAGCCAAGATCAGGGCCGATCTGAAAAACTGTTTTTT
TRBJ2-7 | TRBD2 | many | TRBV11-2 | CASSLGAGGSRNEQYF | TGTGCCAGCAGCTTAGGGGCGGGGGGATCGAGGAACGAGCAGTACTTC
TRBJ2-7 | . | few | TRBV4-2 | CASSQENLSYEQYF | TGTGCCAGCAGCCAAGAAAATCTCTCCTACGAGCAGTACTTC
TRBJ2-1 | . | few | TRBV7-8 | CASSLWGGANEQFF | TGTGCCAGCAGCTTATGGGGCGGGGCCAATGAGCAGTTCTTC
TRBJ2-7 | TRBD2 | . | TRBV27 | CASMTSPADEQYF | TGTGCCAGCATGACTAGCCCGGCCGACGAGCAGTACTTC
TRBJ2-7 | . | . | TRBV28 | CASSLPRASSYEQYF | TGTGCCAGCAGTTTACCTAGGGCGAGCTCCTACGAGCAGTACTTC
TRBJ2-6 | . | few | TRBV7-2 | CASSRRNSGANVLTF | TGTGCCAGCAGCCGAAGGAATTCTGGGGCCAACGTCCTGACTTTC
TRBJ1-5 | . | many | TRBV12-3/TRBV12-4 | CASSLRQYNQPQHF | TGTGCCAGCAGTTTAAGGCAGTACAATCAGCCCCAGCATTTT
TRBJ2-1 | . | . | TRBV12-3/TRBV12-4 | CASTGVNEQFF | TGTGCCAGCACCGGGGTAAATGAGCAGTTCTTC
TRBJ2-1 | . | . | TRBV11-2 | CASSLIAAANNEQFF | TGTGCCAGCAGCTTAATAGCGGCGGCAAATAATGAGCAGTTCTTC
TRBJ2-7 | . | . | TRBV28 | CASKYGGYEQYF | TGTGCCAGCAAGTACGGGGGCTACGAGCAGTACTTC
TRBJ1-1 | . | . | TRBV7-2 | CASSQTGKGENTEAFF | TGTGCCAGCAGCCAGACAGGAAAGGGGGAGAACACTGAAGCTTTCTTT
TRBJ2-1 | TRBD2 | . | TRBV27 | CASSLLSGRVNEQFF | TGTGCCAGCAGTTTATTAAGCGGGAGGGTCAATGAGCAGTTCTTC
TRBJ2-7 | TRBD2 | few | TRBV6-2/TRBV6-3 | CASSYGTSGKREQYF | TGTGCCAGCAGTTACGGGACTAGCGGAAAGAGGGAGCAGTACTTC
TRBJ2-7 | . | . | TRBV7-9 | CASSSPGHYEQYF | TGTGCCAGCAGCTCCCCGGGACACTACGAGCAGTACTTC
TRBJ1-2 | . | few | TRBV3-1 | CASSQDAALSVYGYTF | TGTGCCAGCAGCCAAGATGCCGCCCTTAGCGTCTATGGCTACACCTTC
TRBJ1-5 | . | . | TRBV12-5 | CASGLGQYNQPQHF | TGTGCTAGTGGTTTGGGCCAGTACAATCAGCCCCAGCATTTT
TRBJ2-7 | . | few | TRBV28 | CASSTPGSGYF | TGTGCCAGCAGCACCCCCGGGAGTGGGTACTTC
TRBJ2-2 | TRBD1 | few | TRBV7-2 | CASSPRAGGPGELFF | TGTGCCAGCAGCCCAAGGGCAGGGGGTCCCGGGGAGCTGTTTTTT
TRBJ2-3 | . | . | TRBV4-2 | CASSQDLGEALSATQYF | TGTGCCAGCAGCCAAGATCTAGGGGAGGCCCTATCAGCTACGCAGTATTTT
TRBJ1-5 | TRBD1 | few | TRBV12-3/TRBV12-4 | CASSLGDRVGPQHF | TGTGCCAGCAGTTTAGGGGACAGGGTAGGGCCCCAGCATTTT
TRBJ1-2 | TRBD1 | . | TRBV24-1 | CATSDYRGGYTF | TGTGCCACCAGTGATTACAGGGGTGGCTACACCTTC
TRBJ2-7 | . | . | TRBV5-1 | CASSWTADNYEQYF | TGCGCCAGCAGCTGGACGGCAGACAACTACGAGCAGTACTTC
TRBJ2-3 | TRBD2 | . | TRBV5-5 | CASSLIPSGSLMADTQYF | TGTGCCAGCAGCTTGATCCCTAGCGGGAGTCTTATGGCAGATACGCAGTATTTT
TRBJ1-2 | . | few | TRBV3-1 | CASSHEAGPPYGYTF | TGTGCCAGCAGCCATGAGGCAGGTCCCCCCTATGGCTACACCTTC
TRBJ2-1 | TRBD1 | few | TRBV12-3/TRBV12-4 | CASSWGTGGQFF | TGTGCCAGCAGTTGGGGGACAGGGGGCCAGTTCTTC
TRBJ2-7 | TRBD1 | . | TRBV7-6 | CASSYGTGFNEQYF | TGTGCCAGCAGCTATGGGACAGGGTTTAACGAGCAGTACTTC
TRBJ2-2 | . | few | TRBV29-1 | CSVVSAGELFF | TGCAGCGTTGTATCAGCCGGGGAGCTGTTTTTT
TRBJ2-7 | . | many | TRBV4-1 | CASSPPDPGDEQYF | TGCGCCAGCAGCCCGCCCGACCCAGGGGACGAGCAGTACTTC
TRBJ2-3 | . | many | TRBV4-3 | CASSPTSTDTQYF | TGCGCCAGCAGCCCAACAAGCACAGATACGCAGTATTTT